This TCR beta chain was captured by sequencing in a study of T cell clones after liver transplantation. Study in general: Pre-transplant mixed lymphocyte reactions yielded third-party-reactive TCRbeta sequences as comparators for graft-donor-reactive sequences.

V lost 1 base and J 12 bases, leaving 10 bases between the germline ends. This CDR3 has 11 amino acids. Germline-derived CDR1 and CDR2 are MGHRA and YSYEKL. The study, taken as a whole, reports: Conclusions were preliminary, with small, heterogeneous patient groups. A larger donor-reactive than third-party decline suggested partial antigen-specific deletion.

CD3+CD4+ and CD3+CD8+ cells were FACS-sorted from thawed unstimulated PBMCs. The repertoire was sequenced with immunoSEQ multiplex PCR; TCRdb's copy has only in-frame clones and lacks some. The sample yields around 20,000 clones, roughly 88% seen once. This clone has only one observation. Its antigen is unknown. The TCR comes from a human donor who received a liver transplant. The J gene is TRBJ2-7, the V gene TRBV4-1, with TRBD2 as a possible D gene (6 bases). The starting material was CD8+ T cells from blood, obtained before liver transplant. The DNA for the CDR3 is TGCGCCAGCAGCCAAGGGGGGGAGTGGTACTTC. This gives the protein CASSQGGEWYF.